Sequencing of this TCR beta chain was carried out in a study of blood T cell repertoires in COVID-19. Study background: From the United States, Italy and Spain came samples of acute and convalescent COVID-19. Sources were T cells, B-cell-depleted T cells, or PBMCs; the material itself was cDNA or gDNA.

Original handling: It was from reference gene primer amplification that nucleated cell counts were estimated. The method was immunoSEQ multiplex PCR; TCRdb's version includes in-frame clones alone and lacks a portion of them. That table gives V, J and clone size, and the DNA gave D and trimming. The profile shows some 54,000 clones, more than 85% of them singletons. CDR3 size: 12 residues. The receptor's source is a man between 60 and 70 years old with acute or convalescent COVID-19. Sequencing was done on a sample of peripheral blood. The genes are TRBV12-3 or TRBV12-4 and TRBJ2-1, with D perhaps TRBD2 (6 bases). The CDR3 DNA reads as TGTGCGGGGGGTTCAGGGCAAAATGAGCAGTTCTTC. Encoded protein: CAGGSGQNEQFF.